This is a list of T cell receptor beta chains from one sample in a study of cytomegalovirus exposure and HLA in healthy donors. The method was immunoSEQ multiplex PCR; TCRdb's version includes in-frame clones alone and lacks a portion of them. Counted here are about 98,000 clones, roughly 76% occurring once; the ten biggest clones make up about 2.5%. The sample consisted of PBMCs. Receptors were obtained from a man over 45 in good health and CMV-seronegative. The CDR3 runs from the conserved cysteine through the conserved F or W. The D gene is left open where the match is weak. Clone size, where shown, is once, few, many, or a class for clones that have expanded.

DNA,CDR3,J,V,size,D
TGTGCCAGCAGTACCCGGTGGGGTCTAGCGCCTTACAATGAGCAGTTCTTC,CASSTRWGLAPYNEQFF,TRBJ2-1,TRBV28,.,.
TGTGCCAGCAGGATCCTACTAGCGGGGGGCAGAACCGAGCAGTACTTC,CASRILLAGGRTEQYF,TRBJ2-7,TRBV27,once,TRBD2
TGTGCCAGCAGTGAGCGGGCGCTGAACACCGGGGAGCTGTTTTTT,CASSERALNTGELFF,TRBJ2-2,TRBV2,.,.
TGTGCCAGCAGCGCCGACAGGGGGCAAGGGAGAAACACTGAAGCTTTCTTT,CASSADRGQGRNTEAFF,TRBJ1-1,TRBV21-1,.,.
TGTGCCACCAGCAGAGACCACGGTGCAACTAATGAAAAACTGTTTTTT,CATSRDHGATNEKLFF,TRBJ1-4,TRBV15,.,.
TGTGCCAGCGTCCCGGGGACAGGGGAAGGCTACACCTTC,CASVPGTGEGYTF,TRBJ1-2,TRBV7-9,.,TRBD1
TGTGCCAGCAGCTTAGGACCGCGGGGGGGTGAGCAGTTCTTC,CASSLGPRGGEQFF,TRBJ2-1,TRBV5-6,.,TRBD2
TGTGCCACCAGCAGGAGGGGGGGTAGCACAGATACGCAGTATTTT,CATSRRGGSTDTQYF,TRBJ2-3,TRBV15,.,.
TGTGCCAGCAGCGTAGAGGGGAAGGCGGGGGGCTTATACAATGAGCAGTTCTTC,CASSVEGKAGGLYNEQFF,TRBJ2-1,TRBV9,once,TRBD2
TGCGCCAGCAGCTTGATGGTTAGCGGGGGGGCCTACGAGCAGTACTTC,CASSLMVSGGAYEQYF,TRBJ2-7,TRBV5-1,.,TRBD2
TGTTCCAGCAGCTCGGAGGGACGGACCTCCTACGAGCAGTACTTC,CSSSSEGRTSYEQYF,TRBJ2-7,TRBV7-9,.,.
TGTGCCAGCAGTTCCGGGGGGCAAGAGACCCAGTACTTC,CASSSGGQETQYF,TRBJ2-5,TRBV28,.,TRBD2
TGTGCCAGCAGCGTAGAACTAGCGGGATCCTACGAGCAGTACTTC,CASSVELAGSYEQYF,TRBJ2-7,TRBV9,.,TRBD2
TGTGCCAGCAGCCCAAGGGGACAGGTAACCTACGAGCAGTACTTC,CASSPRGQVTYEQYF,TRBJ2-7,TRBV21-1,.,.
TGCGCCAGCAGAGAGAGTGAGCTAGCGGGGTTTAATGAGCAGTTCTTC,CASRESELAGFNEQFF,TRBJ2-1,TRBV4-3,.,TRBD2
TGTGCCAGCAGTGGTGGGACAGGGAACACAGATACGCAGTATTTT,CASSGGTGNTDTQYF,TRBJ2-3,TRBV2,.,TRBD1
TGTGCCAGCTCACCAAGAGTTCTGTTAAGGTCTACGGGTGGCTACACCTTC,CASSPRVLLRSTGGYTF,TRBJ1-2,TRBV18,.,.